The present TCR beta chain was sequenced within a study of T-cell memory formation after mild COVID-19. Study details: Clusters were largely donor specific.

This clonotype showed up just a few times. No antigen is known for it. Study findings and constraints: Day 15 to 85 contractors were CD4/CD8 balanced; later expanders leaned CD4+.

This CDR3 is 14 amino acids long. Per germline, CDR1 SGHTA and CDR2 FQGTGA. The V end was cut by 6 bases, the J end by 1 base, with 9 bases between. Barcoded TCR alpha and TCR beta cDNA libraries with UMIs came from 5'RACE using constant-segment primers. TCRdb independently ran MiXCR on the 5' RACE reads; one entry per CDR3 protein. The sample has hundreds of thousands of distinct CDR3 sequences, less than 25% seen once; the top ten hold around 7.7%. This sequence originates from an adult woman who had mild COVID-19 (a few samples of this study predate the infection). Cell type and time point are not known. The specimen was PBMCs or a T cell subset sorted from them (not recorded which). The chain joins TRBV7-3 to TRBJ2-2; D may be TRBD1 (6 bases). The CDR3 nucleotides read TGTGCCAGCAGATCGGACAGGAACACCGGGGAGCTGTTTTTT. Its translation: CASRSDRNTGELFF.